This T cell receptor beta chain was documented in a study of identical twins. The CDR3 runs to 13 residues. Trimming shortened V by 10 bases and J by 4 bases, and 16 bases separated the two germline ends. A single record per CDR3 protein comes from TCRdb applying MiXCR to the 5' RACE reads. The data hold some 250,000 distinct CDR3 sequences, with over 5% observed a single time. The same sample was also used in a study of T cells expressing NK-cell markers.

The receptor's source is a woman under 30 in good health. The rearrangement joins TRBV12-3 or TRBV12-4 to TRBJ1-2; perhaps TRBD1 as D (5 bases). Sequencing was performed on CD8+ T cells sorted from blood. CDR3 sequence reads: CATTVGDSYGYTF. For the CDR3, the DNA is TGTGCCACCACGGTGGGAGACAGCTATGGCTACACCTTC.